This TCR beta chain originates from a study of cytomegalovirus exposure and HLA in healthy donors. The PCR used 60 Vbeta and 13 Jbeta primers. Assay used: immunoSEQ multiplex PCR; TCRdb lists only in-frame clones, some missing. The sample includes 120,000 to 150,000 clones, around 80% seen only once; the top ten take about 5.6%. V lost 2 bases and J 6 bases, leaving 14 bases between the germline ends. Per germline, CDR1 MNHEY and CDR2 SMNVEV (reference sequence). CDR3 length: 15 residues. V and J are TRBV27 and TRBJ1-5; possible D gene TRBD1, 5 bases. This TCR was sampled from a man aged 25-40 years in good health and CMV-seropositive. Sequenced input: PBMCs. The CDR3 region has the DNA TGTGCCAGCAGTTTAAGAGGGGTTAGCGGTCAGCCCCAGCATTTT. It translates to CASSLRGVSGQPQHF.